These 25 T cell receptor beta chains originate from one sample sequenced in a study of identical twins' blood T cells. TCRdb analysed the 5' RACE reads with MiXCR anew, one entry per CDR3 protein. The table has hundreds of thousands of distinct CDR3 sequences, 28% seen once; the top ten hold approximately 6.6%. Source material: PBMCs. The receptors stem from a woman aged 18-50 years in good health.

The rearrangement joins TRBV29-1 to TRBJ2-5; a weak D match, TRBD2 (6 bases). V dropped 7 bases and J dropped 3 bases, with 15 bases sitting between them. CDR3 length: 13 residues. Germline CDR1 and CDR2: SQVTM and ANQGSEA. CDR3 loop: CSAQRVFKETQYF. The DNA of the CDR3 is TGCAGCGCCCAGCGGGTTTTCAAAGAGACCCAGTACTTC.

The chain recombines TRBV5-1 with TRBJ2-1; 9 bases line up with TRBD2. The germline CDR1 and CDR2 sequences are SGHRS and YFSETQ. Trimming cost V 0 bases and J 4 bases; bases outside gene matches: 5. This CDR3 is built from 16 residues. The CDR3 loop is CASSLAPTSGYNEQFF. The CDR3 nucleotides read TGCGCCAGCAGCTTGGCCCCGACTAGCGGTTACAATGAGCAGTTCTTC.

V is TRBV7-2 and J is TRBJ1-4, with 10 nucleotides matching TRBD1. The CDR3 extends over 13 amino acids. CDR1 is SGHTA, CDR2 FQGNSA, per germline. V lost 2 bases, J lost 13 bases, and 4 bases stayed unmatched. CDR3 sequence reads: CASSLLTGGILFF. The CDR3 DNA reads as TGTGCCAGCAGCTTACTGACAGGGGGCATACTGTTTTTT.

CDR3 sequence (DNA): TGTGCCAGCAGCCTCCAGGGAGCATTGTGGGGCTACACCTTC. Its protein product is CASSLQGALWGYTF. V usage is TRBV28 and J usage is TRBJ1-2, with a weak D call TRBD1 (5 bases). The V gene's germline CDR1 is MDHEN and CDR2 SYDVKM. Trimming took off 6 bases at V and 8 bases at J, with 19 bases between the two ends. The CDR3 spans 14 residues.

In its sample, this clonotype was seen a few times. The junction differs from germline at one of its ends, possibly a read error. This chain joins TRBV5-1 and TRBJ1-1; TRBD1 might be the D (5 bases). Germline lookup yields CDR1 SGHRS and CDR2 YFSETQ. The CDR3 is 14 residues long. In DNA form, the CDR3 reads TGCGCCAGCAGCTCCCCGGGACCCAACACCGAAGCTTTCTTT. It specifies CASSSPGPNTEAFF.

The chain links TRBV20-1 to TRBJ2-7, with D perhaps matching TRBD1 (6 bases). Trimming removed 4 bases from V and 4 bases from J, with 17 bases in between. This CDR3 comprises 14 residues. From germline, CDR1 is DFQATT and CDR2 SNEGSKA (reference sequence). The CDR3 coding sequence is TGCAGTGCTACTTCGTCCTGGGACACTTACGAGCAGTACTTC. Its protein is CSATSSWDTYEQYF.

To note about this clonotype: At one end the junction does not follow the germline gene, possibly because of a read error. This chain's CDR3 is CSIDGSTNTEAFF. CDR3 sequence (DNA): TGCAGCATTGACGGGTCTACGAACACTGAAGCTTTCTTT. The chain has TRBV29-1 and TRBJ1-1; D gene uncertain. The CDR3 is 13 amino acids. Germline V lookup: CDR1 SQVTM, CDR2 ANQGSEA.

This chain connects TRBV20-1 to TRBJ1-1, with unresolved D. The V end was cut by 0 bases, the J end by 0 bases, with 8 bases between. From germline, CDR1 is DFQATT and CDR2 SNEGSKA (reference sequence). This CDR3 comprises 14 residues. The CDR3 region is CSARDSTVNTEAFF. CDR3 sequence (DNA): TGCAGTGCTAGAGACTCTACCGTGAACACTGAAGCTTTCTTT.

This clonotype was detected only a few times. The V gene is TRBV5-1, the J gene TRBJ1-5, with 7 bases identical to TRBD1. Germline V gives CDR1 SGHRS, CDR2 YFSETQ. With V trimmed by 4 bases and J by 5 bases, 9 bases remained unmatched. This CDR3 is built from 15 residues. CDR3 DNA sequence: TGCGCCAGCAGCGAGGGGGCTTCTGGGGATCAGCCCCAGCATTTT. Amino acids: CASSEGASGDQPQHF.

J is TRBJ2-7 and V is TRBV29-1; TRBD1 is a possible D gene (6 bases). The CDR3 runs 13 residues. Germline values: CDR1 SQVTM, CDR2 ANQGSEA. With 3 bases removed from V and 2 bases from J, the gap between germline ends came to 11 bases. As DNA, the CDR3 is TGCAGCGTTGATATTCCAGGGGCCTACGAGCAGTACTTC. Translating gives CSVDIPGAYEQYF.

This clonotype was counted only a few times. V and J are TRBV29-1 and TRBJ1-1; D is unclear. The CDR3 has 11 amino acids. CDR1 is SQVTM, CDR2 ANQGSEA, per germline. Between the trimmed V and J ends, which lost 0 bases and 11 bases, there was a span of 10 bases. CDR3 in DNA: TGCAGCGTTGAAGAGAGGGTTGAGGCTTTCTTT. This encodes CSVEERVEAFF.

This clonotype came up a few times. The V gene is TRBV9, the J gene TRBJ1-5, with D hard to call. The V end lost 0 bases, the J end lost 4 bases, and 11 bases lay between the germline ends. The germline V gene encodes CDR1 SGDLS and CDR2 YYNGEE. The CDR3 sequence is 15 residues long. CDR3 sequence: CASSVAPDPNQPQHF. The DNA for the CDR3 is TGTGCCAGCAGCGTAGCTCCCGACCCTAATCAGCCCCAGCATTTT.

The V call is TRBV5-1, the J call TRBJ2-7; D is ambiguous. Germline V gene lookup returns CDR1 SGHRS and CDR2 YFSETQ. CDR3 length equals 16 residues. Deletions cut 4 bases from V and 0 bases from J, with 17 bases between. In nucleotides, the CDR3 is TGCGCCAGCAGCACCAAAATAGGCGGTTCCTCCTACGAGCAGTACTTC. Translated: CASSTKIGGSSYEQYF.

V and J are TRBV12-3 or TRBV12-4 and TRBJ1-1; weak D call: TRBD1 (5 bases). Trimming shortened V by 10 bases and J by 3 bases, and 18 bases separated the two germline ends. The length of the CDR3 is 14 residues. CDR3: CATKLQGGHTEAFF. The DNA for the CDR3 is TGTGCCACCAAACTCCAGGGTGGGCACACTGAAGCTTTCTTT.

CDR3 in amino acids: CAISDELMGLAGETQYF. CDR3 sequence (DNA): TGTGCCATCAGTGATGAGCTTATGGGACTAGCAGGGGAGACCCAGTACTTC. The chain joins TRBV10-3 to TRBJ2-5; 9 bases map to TRBD2. The CDR3 spans 17 residues. Trimming at V came to 3 bases and at J to 5 bases, leaving 13 bases not matched to a gene. Germline V CDR1 and CDR2: ENHRY, SYGVKD.

This clonotype has more than one count but fewer than ten. The chain combines TRBV19 with TRBJ1-4, with D unclear. Germline V gene data show CDR1 as LNHDA and CDR2 as SQIVND (reference sequence). The CDR3 is made up of 15 amino acids. V lost 9 bases and J lost 0, with 14 bases in between. The CDR3 reads CASTWTVATNEKLFF. The CDR3 region has the DNA TGTGCCAGCACCTGGACCGTGGCAACTAATGAAAAACTGTTTTTT.

J is TRBJ2-3 and V is TRBV20-1, with TRBD1 matching over 7 bases. The V gene end was trimmed by 6 bases and the J gene end by 1 base; junction bases not matched to a gene: 7. Germline V gives CDR1 DFQATT, CDR2 SNEGSKA (reference sequence). The CDR3 extends over 14 amino acids. In DNA, the CDR3 is TGCAGTGCCGGGCCAGGGGGACGCACAGATACGCAGTATTTT. Its translation: CSAGPGGRTDTQYF.

In its sample, this clonotype was seen once. This rearrangement joins TRBV9 to TRBJ1-1; no clear D gene. Trimming shortened V by 2 bases and J by 3 bases, and 14 bases separated the two germline ends. Germline V gene sequence: CDR1 SGDLS, CDR2 YYNGEE. The CDR3 contains 15 residues. CDR3 in amino acids: CASSVYQASDTEAFF. CDR3 DNA sequence: TGTGCCAGCAGCGTCTACCAGGCATCGGACACTGAAGCTTTCTTT.

This CDR3 reads CWRTGSFTGELFF. DNA of the CDR3: TGCTGGAGGACAGGGAGTTTCACCGGGGAGCTGTTTTTT. The V gene is TRBV20-1, the J gene TRBJ2-2; TRBD1 matches at 8 bases. Germline values: CDR1 DFQATT, CDR2 SNEGSKA (reference sequence). The CDR3 covers 13 residues.

The chain combines TRBV12-5 with TRBJ1-5, with D unresolved. Trimming removed 4 bases from V and 0 bases from J, with 13 bases in between. The germline V gene has CDR1 LGHNT and CDR2 FRNRAP. The CDR3 length is 16 residues. The CDR3 is CASGSSDRRSNQPQHF. CDR3 in DNA: TGTGCTAGTGGTTCCTCGGACCGACGTAGCAATCAGCCCCAGCATTTT.

There are many counts of this clonotype. The gene calls are TRBV30 and TRBJ1-5; D ambiguous. This CDR3 spans 12 amino acids. V was shortened by 1 base and J by 4 bases, with 5 bases between the two germline ends. Germline CDR1 and CDR2: GTSNPN and SVGIG (reference sequence). The DNA of the CDR3 is TGTGCCTGGAGTGCTGGGAATCAGCCCCAGCATTTT. Residues: CAWSAGNQPQHF.

This sequence joins TRBV12-5 and TRBJ2-3; the D is unclear. V lost 4 bases and J lost 6, with 17 bases in between. Germline V gene lookup returns CDR1 LGHNT and CDR2 FRNRAP. This CDR3 contains 15 residues. CDR3 coding DNA: TGTGCTAGTGGTTGGACCCTTAGGAGTCCGGATACGCAGTATTTT. Protein sequence: CASGWTLRSPDTQYF.

This clonotype appeared many times. J is TRBJ1-2 and V is TRBV29-1; D uncertain. The CDR3 contains 12 residues. The germline V gene encodes CDR1 SQVTM and CDR2 ANQGSEA. V gave up 7 bases and J gave up 7 bases, with 16 bases separating them. The CDR3 DNA reads TGCAGCGCTCCGCACCTGACTTTTGGCTACACCTTC. This sequence encodes CSAPHLTFGYTF. Together with reference TRBV29-1 and TRBJ1-2, the CDR3 gives the full variable domain: SAVISQKPSRDICQRGTSLTIQCQVDSQVTMMFWYRQQPGQSLTLIATANQGSEATYESGFVIDKFPISRPNLTFSTLTVSNMSPEDSSIYLCSAPHLTFGYTFGSGTRLTVV.

The chain recombines TRBV29-1 with TRBJ2-5; D might be TRBD2 (6 bases). The germline V gene encodes CDR1 SQVTM and CDR2 ANQGSEA. V lost 3 bases and J 7 bases, leaving 18 bases between the germline ends. The CDR3 runs 14 residues. DNA for the CDR3: TGCAGCGTTGATTTGGACCGGGGGTCAGTGACCCAGTACTTC. Amino acids: CSVDLDRGSVTQYF.

The rearrangement joins TRBV5-1 to TRBJ1-1, with D maybe TRBD1 (5 bases). V shed 0 bases and J shed 0 bases, with 9 bases lying between them. The CDR3 sequence is 15 residues long. Per the germline V gene, CDR1 is SGHRS and CDR2 is YFSETQ. Here the CDR3 DNA reads TGCGCCAGCAGCTTGGATCGGGGGGTGAACACTGAAGCTTTCTTT. Its protein is CASSLDRGVNTEAFF.